Below, 28 T cell receptor beta chains from the same sample are listed, as sequenced in a study of shared clonotypes between healthy human individuals. Terminally differentiated effector memory CD45RA+ cells were excluded from the naive CD8 cells, which were CD45RO-negative and positively selected for CCR7. Sequenced by immunoSEQ multiplex PCR; TCRdb stores in-frame clones only, minus some. Of approximately 600,000 clones in the sample, 95% were seen once. The sequencing sample was made of naive CD8+ T cells sorted from blood. Every receptor here comes from a woman in her twenties or thirties in good health.

The chain has TRBV30 and TRBJ2-1, with 9 bases lining up with TRBD2. Germline V CDR1 and CDR2: GTSNPN, SVGIG (reference sequence). This CDR3 is 16 amino acids long. J was trimmed by 0 bases and V by 1 base; bases with no gene match: 4. CDR3 DNA sequence: TGTGCCTGGAGTGCACCAGCGGGGGGCTCCTACAATGAGCAGTTCTTC. It is translated as CAWSAPAGGSYNEQFF.

V gene TRBV19 combines with J gene TRBJ2-2; 12 bases fit TRBD2. V gave up 1 base and J gave up 2 bases; unmatched junction bases: 2. Germline V gene lookup returns CDR1 LNHDA and CDR2 SQIVND (reference sequence). The CDR3 is 17 residues long. The CDR3 sequence: CASSIGLAGENTGELFF. CDR3 nucleotide sequence: TGTGCCAGTAGTATAGGACTAGCGGGAGAAAACACCGGGGAGCTGTTTTTT. Full variable domain (missing parts from reference TRBV19 and TRBJ2-2): DGGITQSPKYLFRKEGQNVTLSCEQNLNHDAMYWYRQDPGQGLRLIYYSQIVNDFQKGDIAEGYSVSREKKESFPLTVTSAQKNPTAFYLCASSIGLAGENTGELFFGEGSRLTVL.

The V call is TRBV15, the J call TRBJ2-1, with D perhaps TRBD2 (6 bases). Trimming took off 0 bases at V and 0 bases at J, with 12 bases between the two ends. The CDR3 has 17 residues. CDR1 is LNHNV and CDR2 is YYDKDF in the germline V gene (reference sequence). In DNA form, the CDR3 reads TGTGCCACCAGCAGAGATGCCGGGGGTTCCTCCTACAATGAGCAGTTCTTC. Its translation: CATSRDAGGSSYNEQFF.

The gene calls are TRBV10-3 and TRBJ1-2; D gene ambiguous. CDR1 is ENHRY, CDR2 SYGVKD, per germline. V was cut by 6 bases and J by 4 bases, with 12 bases left in between. The CDR3 runs 13 residues. CDR3 nucleotide sequence: TGTGCCATCAGCGCAGAGTTCGTCTATGGCTACACCTTC. Protein sequence: CAISAEFVYGYTF.

CDR3 nucleotides: TGTGCCAGCAGCTTAACGGGAGTGCACGAGCAGTACTTC. It yields the protein CASSLTGVHEQYF. This rearrangement joins TRBV5-6 to TRBJ2-7; D is possibly TRBD2 (6 bases). The CDR3 is 13 amino acids. V was trimmed by 2 bases and J by 5 bases, leaving 11 bases between them. Germline CDR1 reads SGHDT; CDR2 reads YYEEEE.

This chain uses TRBV27 with TRBJ2-1; D possibly corresponds to TRBD1 (6 bases). In germline, CDR1 is MNHEY, CDR2 SMNVEV (reference sequence). The CDR3 runs 14 residues. Deletions cut 5 bases from V and 5 bases from J, with 13 bases between. The CDR3, as DNA: TGTGCCAGCAGTCCAGTGGACAGCCACAATGAGCAGTTCTTC. This codes for CASSPVDSHNEQFF.

The rearrangement joins TRBV19 to TRBJ2-7, with 10 bases fitting TRBD2. After removal of 3 bases from V and 5 bases from J, the junction contained 19 bases not matched to a gene. The CDR3 contains 19 residues. Germline V CDR1 and CDR2: LNHDA, SQIVND (reference sequence). The chain's CDR3 is CASSMVLGNLAGVSNEQYF. The CDR3 region has the DNA TGTGCCAGTAGTATGGTGTTGGGGAACCTAGCGGGAGTTTCCAACGAGCAGTACTTC.

This chain links TRBV9 with TRBJ2-1, with D tentatively TRBD2 (6 bases). The V end lost 4 bases, the J end lost 2 bases, and 13 bases lay between the germline ends. The CDR3 covers 15 residues. Germline assignment: CDR1 SGDLS and CDR2 YYNGEE. CDR3 in amino acids: CASSPYRGTYNEQFF. The DNA for the CDR3 is TGTGCCAGCAGCCCCTACCGGGGGACCTACAATGAGCAGTTCTTC.

The chain links TRBV28 to TRBJ2-1, with 7 bases that match TRBD2. Germline CDR1 is MDHEN and CDR2 is SYDVKM. After removal of 4 bases from V and 2 bases from J, the junction contained 8 bases not matched to a gene. The CDR3 has 16 amino acids. The CDR3 region is CASSSTLADTYNEQFF. The CDR3 DNA follows: TGTGCCAGCAGTTCGACCCTAGCGGATACCTACAATGAGCAGTTCTTC.

The CDR3 protein is CASSYYGEETQYF. The DNA of the CDR3 is TGTGCCAGCAGTTACTATGGTGAGGAGACCCAGTACTTC. This rearrangement joins TRBV6-5 to TRBJ2-5; unclear D gene. The CDR3 spans 13 residues. V was trimmed by 1 base and J by 5 bases, leaving 8 bases between them. Per germline, CDR1 MNHEY and CDR2 SVGAGI.

To note about this clone: Distinct nucleotide sequences in the sample also encode this CDR3. The rearrangement uses TRBV7-9 and TRBJ1-1; unclear D gene. V dropped 4 bases and J dropped 3 bases, with 0 bases sitting between them. Looked up from germline, CDR1 is SEHNR and CDR2 is FQNEAQ (reference sequence). The length of the CDR3 is 10 residues. The CDR3 DNA sequence: TGTGCCAGCAGCTACACTGAAGCTTTCTTT. This codes for CASSYTEAFF.

The CDR3 spells CASSGRARVGYEGNEQFF. DNA of the CDR3: TGTGCCAGCAGCGGTCGCGCTAGAGTGGGTTATGAGGGCAATGAGCAGTTCTTC. The chain links TRBV7-9 to TRBJ2-1; D is possibly TRBD2 (5 bases). This CDR3 comprises 18 residues. Trimming cost V 5 bases and J 6 bases, with 26 bases left between them. Germline CDR1 is SEHNR and CDR2 is FQNEAQ (reference sequence).

The J gene is TRBJ2-2, the V gene TRBV4-1; possible D gene TRBD2, 5 bases. Germline loops: CDR1 MGHRA, CDR2 YSYEKL. The CDR3 totals 16 residues. The ends were cut back, 8 bases at V and 6 bases at J, with 22 bases in the middle. The CDR3 sequence: CASRDISGSGAGELFF. The CDR3 DNA sequence: TGCGCCAGCCGAGATATCAGTGGGAGTGGGGCCGGGGAGCTGTTTTTT.

As DNA, the CDR3 is TGTGCCAGCAGCGTCGGGACGACGGCCTACGAGCAGTACTTC. It specifies CASSVGTTAYEQYF. This chain joins TRBV9 and TRBJ2-7; either TRBD1 or TRBD2 may supply D (5 bases each). V was shortened by 2 bases and J by 2 bases, with 11 bases between the two germline ends. Per germline, CDR1 SGDLS and CDR2 YYNGEE. The CDR3 is 14 residues long.

V is TRBV5-8 and J is TRBJ1-4; TRBD1 might be the D (5 bases). The V end lost 7 bases, the J end lost 8 bases, and 12 bases lay between the germline ends. The germline V gene has CDR1 SGHTS and CDR2 YDEGEE. This CDR3 spans 12 amino acids. The CDR3 protein is CASGAEHEKLFF. DNA of the CDR3: TGTGCCAGCGGGGCGGAGCACGAAAAACTGTTTTTT.

This chain connects TRBV4-1 to TRBJ1-3; D perhaps matches TRBD1 (5 bases). This CDR3 spans 16 amino acids. V was shortened by 0 bases and J by 4 bases, with 13 bases between the two germline ends. Germline V CDR1 and CDR2: MGHRA, YSYEKL. CDR3 bases: TGCGCCAGCAGCCAAGAGAGGGACGCAGAGGGAAACACCATATATTTT. Encoded protein: CASSQERDAEGNTIYF.

This sequence joins TRBV27 and TRBJ2-7, with D perhaps given as TRBD1 or TRBD2 (7 bases each). CDR1 and CDR2 from the germline V gene are MNHEY and SMNVEV (reference sequence). Trimming removed 7 bases from V and 3 bases from J, with 22 bases in between. CDR3 length equals 16 residues. Here the CDR3 reads CASTYSAGQSYYEQYF. The CDR3 DNA follows: TGTGCCAGCACCTACTCAGCGGGACAGTCCTACTACGAGCAGTACTTC.

The rearrangement joins TRBV6-5 to TRBJ2-7, with 7 bases matching TRBD2. The length of the CDR3 is 16 residues. With 0 bases clipped from V and 6 bases from J, the junction kept 11 bases outside the gene matches. Germline V gene sequence: CDR1 MNHEY, CDR2 SVGAGI. The DNA for the CDR3 is TGTGCCAGCAGTTACTCGGCGGGAGAGGTTCCACGCGAGCAGTACTTC. Its protein product is CASSYSAGEVPREQYF.

The rearrangement joins TRBV9 to TRBJ2-4; TRBD2 agrees at 8 bases. CDR3 length: 15 residues. Per germline, CDR1 SGDLS and CDR2 YYNGEE. The V segment lost 0 bases and the J segment 6 bases; nucleotides outside the gene matches: 5. The chain's CDR3 is CASSVEGAGGNIQYF. Here the CDR3 DNA reads TGTGCCAGCAGCGTAGAAGGGGCGGGAGGAAACATTCAGTACTTC. The variable domain in full, completed from reference TRBV9 and TRBJ2-4, reads DSGVTQTPKHLITATGQRVTLRCSPRSGDLSVYWYQQSLDQGLQFLIQYYNGEERAKGNILERFSAQQFPDLHSELNLSSLELGDSALYFCASSVEGAGGNIQYFGAGTRLSVL.

This sequence joins TRBV7-9 and TRBJ1-2; 8 bases line up with TRBD1. CDR3 length: 15 residues. Trimming at V came to 3 bases and at J to 5 bases, leaving 8 bases not matched to a gene. Germline V gene lookup returns CDR1 SEHNR and CDR2 FQNEAQ (reference sequence). CDR3 protein: CASSFGQGLEYGYTF. CDR3 nucleotides: TGTGCCAGCAGCTTCGGACAGGGACTTGAATATGGCTACACCTTC.

The rearrangement uses TRBV4-1 and TRBJ2-7; 7 nucleotides match TRBD2. CDR1 and CDR2 from the germline V gene are MGHRA and YSYEKL. With V trimmed by 4 bases and J by 5 bases, 11 bases remained unmatched. The length of the CDR3 is 15 residues. CDR3 sequence (DNA): TGCGCCAGCAGCCCCGGCAGCGGGATTAACAACGAGCAGTACTTC. This codes for CASSPGSGINNEQYF.

V and J are TRBV5-1 and TRBJ2-4; 7 nucleotides agree with TRBD1. The CDR3 loop spans 15 amino acids. Trimming at V came to 5 bases and at J to 5 bases, leaving 10 bases not matched to a gene. Per the germline V gene, CDR1 is SGHRS and CDR2 is YFSETQ. DNA for the CDR3: TGCGCCAGCAGAGGGGGCTGGCCAGGCGAAAACATTCAGTACTTC. Its translation is CASRGGWPGENIQYF. Full variable domain (outside the CDR3, taken from reference TRBV5-1 and TRBJ2-4): KAGVTQTPRYLIKTRGQQVTLSCSPISGHRSVSWYQQTPGQGLQFLFEYFSETQRNKGNFPGRFSGRQFSNSRSEMNVSTLELGDSALYLCASRGGWPGENIQYFGAGTRLSVL.

The CDR3 coding sequence is TGTGCCAGCAGCCTAGGACTAGCGGGACCCTCCTCTGGGGCCAACGTCCTGACTTTC. Its protein product is CASSLGLAGPSSGANVLTF. The chain carries TRBV5-4 and TRBJ2-6, with 12 bases aligning to TRBD2. The V gene's germline CDR1 is SGHNT and CDR2 YYREEE (reference sequence). The CDR3 totals 19 residues. The V and J ends lost 4 bases and 0 bases, in that order; junction bases with no gene match: 8.

V and J are TRBV15 and TRBJ2-2; TRBD1 matches at 10 bases. The CDR3 runs 16 residues. The germline CDR1 and CDR2 sequences are LNHNV and YYDKDF (reference sequence). The V and J ends lost 8 bases and 4 bases, in that order; junction bases with no gene match: 10. CDR3: CATQPGDRGTTGELFF. The DNA for the CDR3 is TGTGCCACCCAGCCTGGGGACAGGGGTACCACCGGGGAGCTGTTTTTT.

CDR3 in amino acids: CASSLGKAAGGYEQYF. In DNA, the CDR3 is TGTGCCAGCAGCTTAGGCAAAGCCGCAGGGGGCTACGAGCAGTACTTC. V gene TRBV7-8 combines with J gene TRBJ2-7; 7 bases line up with TRBD1. CDR3 length equals 16 residues. V trimming: 1 base; J trimming: 3 bases; junction bases outside the gene matches: 9. Germline V gene lookup returns CDR1 SGHVS and CDR2 FQNEAQ.

The count of this clone is one. V gene TRBV13 combines with J gene TRBJ2-2; D tentatively fits TRBD1 or TRBD2 (5 bases each). The CDR3 spans 16 residues. In germline, CDR1 is PRHDT, CDR2 FYEKMQ (reference sequence). V was shortened by 5 bases and J by 5 bases, with 18 bases between the two germline ends. CDR3 coding DNA: TGTGCCAGCAGCCCCGGGACGCCAAGAGGTACCGGGGAGCTGTTTTTT. Its protein is CASSPGTPRGTGELFF.

CDR3 protein: CASSIRGLSSPLHF. The CDR3 nucleotides are TGTGCCAGTAGTATCAGGGGGTTGAGCTCACCCCTCCACTTT. The rearrangement links TRBV19 to TRBJ1-6; 7 bases match TRBD1. Germline V lookup: CDR1 LNHDA, CDR2 SQIVND (reference sequence). The CDR3 sequence is 14 residues long. V was clipped by 3 bases and J by 10 bases; unmatched bases: 6.

The V call is TRBV7-8, the J call TRBJ2-7, with D unclear. This CDR3 has 13 amino acids. Looked up from germline, CDR1 is SGHVS and CDR2 is FQNEAQ. Trimming stripped 6 bases from V and 2 bases from J, with 11 bases between. The CDR3 loop reads CASSSDGPYEQYF. CDR3 nucleotides: TGTGCCAGCAGTTCCGACGGCCCCTACGAGCAGTACTTC.